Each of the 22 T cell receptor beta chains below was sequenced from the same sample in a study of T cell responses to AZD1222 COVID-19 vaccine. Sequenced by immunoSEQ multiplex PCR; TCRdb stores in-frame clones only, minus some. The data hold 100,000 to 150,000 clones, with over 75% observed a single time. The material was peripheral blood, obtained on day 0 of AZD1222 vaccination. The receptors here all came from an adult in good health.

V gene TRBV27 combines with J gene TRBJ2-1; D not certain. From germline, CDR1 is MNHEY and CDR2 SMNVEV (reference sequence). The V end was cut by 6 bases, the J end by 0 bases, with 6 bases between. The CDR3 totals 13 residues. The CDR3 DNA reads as TGTGCCAGCAGGTGGGCCTCCTACAATGAGCAGTTCTTC. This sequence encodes CASRWASYNEQFF.

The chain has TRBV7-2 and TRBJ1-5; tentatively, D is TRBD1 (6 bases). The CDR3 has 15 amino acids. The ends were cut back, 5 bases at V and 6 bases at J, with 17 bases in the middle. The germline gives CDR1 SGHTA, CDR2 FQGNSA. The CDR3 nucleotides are TGTGCCAGCAGCCCGGGGGGCGGTATCCCTCAGCCCCAGCATTTT. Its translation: CASSPGGGIPQPQHF.

The CDR3 loop is CASSYGENQPQHF. The DNA for the CDR3 is TGTGCCAGCAGTTACGGGGAAAATCAGCCCCAGCATTTT. The chain combines TRBV6-5 with TRBJ1-5; no clear D. Germline V gene lookup returns CDR1 MNHEY and CDR2 SVGAGI. The ends were cut back, 2 bases at V and 4 bases at J, with 6 bases in the middle. The CDR3 contains 13 residues.

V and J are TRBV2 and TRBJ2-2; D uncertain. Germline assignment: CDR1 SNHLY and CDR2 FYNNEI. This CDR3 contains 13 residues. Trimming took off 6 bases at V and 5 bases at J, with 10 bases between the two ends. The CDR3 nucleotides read TGTGCCAGCAGACAGATGCAGACCGGGGAGCTGTTTTTT. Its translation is CASRQMQTGELFF.

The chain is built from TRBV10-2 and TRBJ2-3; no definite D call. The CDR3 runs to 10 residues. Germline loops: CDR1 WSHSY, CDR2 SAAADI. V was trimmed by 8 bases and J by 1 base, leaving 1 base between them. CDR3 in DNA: TGCGCCAGCGGCACAGATACGCAGTATTTT. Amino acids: CASGTDTQYF.

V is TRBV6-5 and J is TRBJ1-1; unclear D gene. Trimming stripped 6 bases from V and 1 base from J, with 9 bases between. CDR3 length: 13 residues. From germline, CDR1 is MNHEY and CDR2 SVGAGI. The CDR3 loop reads CASRKTQNTEAFF. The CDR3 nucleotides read TGTGCCAGCAGAAAAACACAGAACACTGAAGCTTTCTTT.

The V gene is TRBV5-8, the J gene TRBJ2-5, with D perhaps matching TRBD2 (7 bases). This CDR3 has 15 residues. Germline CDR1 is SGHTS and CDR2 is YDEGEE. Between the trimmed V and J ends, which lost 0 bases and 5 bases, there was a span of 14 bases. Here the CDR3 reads CASSLDREGSETQYF. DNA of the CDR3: TGTGCCAGCAGCTTGGACAGGGAGGGGTCGGAGACCCAGTACTTC.

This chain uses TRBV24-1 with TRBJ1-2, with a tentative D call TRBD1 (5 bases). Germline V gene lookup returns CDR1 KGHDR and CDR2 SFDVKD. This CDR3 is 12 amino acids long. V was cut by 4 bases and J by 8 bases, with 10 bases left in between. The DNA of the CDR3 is TGTGCCACCAGTGACCTTTGGGGGGGCTACACCTTC. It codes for CATSDLWGGYTF.

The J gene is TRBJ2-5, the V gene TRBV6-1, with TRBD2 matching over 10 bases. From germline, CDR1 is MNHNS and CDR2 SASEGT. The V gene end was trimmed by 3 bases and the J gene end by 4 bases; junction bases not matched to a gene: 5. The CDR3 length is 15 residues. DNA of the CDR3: TGTGCCAGCAGTGATGAAGCGGGGGGGCCAGAGACCCAGTACTTC. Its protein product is CASSDEAGGPETQYF.

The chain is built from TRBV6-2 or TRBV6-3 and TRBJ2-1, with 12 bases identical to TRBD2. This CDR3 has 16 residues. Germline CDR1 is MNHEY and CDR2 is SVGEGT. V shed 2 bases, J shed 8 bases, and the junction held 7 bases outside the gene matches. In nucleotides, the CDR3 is TGTGCCAGCAGTTACCAACTAGCGGGGGGTCACTATGAGCAGTTCTTC. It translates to CASSYQLAGGHYEQFF.

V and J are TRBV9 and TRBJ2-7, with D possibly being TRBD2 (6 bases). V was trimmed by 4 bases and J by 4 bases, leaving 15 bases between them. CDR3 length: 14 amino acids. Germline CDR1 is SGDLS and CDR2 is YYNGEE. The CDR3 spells CASSLGGATYEQYF. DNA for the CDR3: TGTGCCAGCAGCCTTGGCGGGGCTACTTACGAGCAGTACTTC.

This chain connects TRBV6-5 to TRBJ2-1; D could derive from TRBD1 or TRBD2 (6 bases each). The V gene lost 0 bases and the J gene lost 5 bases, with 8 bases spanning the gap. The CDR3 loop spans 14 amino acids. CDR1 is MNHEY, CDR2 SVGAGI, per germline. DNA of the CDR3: TGTGCCAGCAGTTACTCAGGGGGGCACAATGAGCAGTTCTTC. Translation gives CASSYSGGHNEQFF.

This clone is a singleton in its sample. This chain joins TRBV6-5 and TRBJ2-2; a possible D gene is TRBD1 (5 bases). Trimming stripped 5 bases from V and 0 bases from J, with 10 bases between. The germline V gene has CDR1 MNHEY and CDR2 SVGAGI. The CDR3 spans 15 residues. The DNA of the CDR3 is TGTGCCAGCAGTATCGACAGACCGAACACCGGGGAGCTGTTTTTT. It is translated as CASSIDRPNTGELFF.

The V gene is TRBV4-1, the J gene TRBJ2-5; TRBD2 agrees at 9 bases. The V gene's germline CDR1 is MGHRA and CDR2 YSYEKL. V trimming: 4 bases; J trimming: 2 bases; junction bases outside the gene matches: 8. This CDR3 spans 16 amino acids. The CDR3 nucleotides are TGCGCCAGCAGCCTCAGGATAGCGGGGGATCAAGAGACCCAGTACTTC. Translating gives CASSLRIAGDQETQYF.

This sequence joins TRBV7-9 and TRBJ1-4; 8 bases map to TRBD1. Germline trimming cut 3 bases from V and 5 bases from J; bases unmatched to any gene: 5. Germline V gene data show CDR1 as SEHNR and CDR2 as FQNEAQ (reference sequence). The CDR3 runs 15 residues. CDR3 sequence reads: CASSFPTGENEKLFF. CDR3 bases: TGTGCCAGCAGCTTCCCGACAGGGGAGAATGAAAAACTGTTTTTT.

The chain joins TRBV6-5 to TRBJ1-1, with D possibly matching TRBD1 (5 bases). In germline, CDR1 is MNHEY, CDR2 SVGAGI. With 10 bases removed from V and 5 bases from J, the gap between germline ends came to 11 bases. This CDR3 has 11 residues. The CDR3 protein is CATLGETEAFF. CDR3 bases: TGTGCCACCCTGGGGGAAACTGAAGCTTTCTTT.

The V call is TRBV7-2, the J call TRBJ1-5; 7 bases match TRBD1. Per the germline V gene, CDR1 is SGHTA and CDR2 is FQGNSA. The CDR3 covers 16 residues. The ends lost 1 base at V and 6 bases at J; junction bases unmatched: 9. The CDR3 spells CASSLVGRRGGQPQHF. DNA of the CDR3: TGTGCCAGCAGCTTAGTCGGCCGCAGGGGGGGTCAGCCCCAGCATTTT.

The CDR3 DNA follows: TGTGCCAGCAGCGTCGCGACAGGGGTAACCGGGGAGCTGTTTTTT. This codes for CASSVATGVTGELFF. This rearrangement joins TRBV6-5 to TRBJ2-2; 8 bases line up with TRBD1. CDR3 length: 15 amino acids. Trimming cost V 6 bases and J 5 bases; bases outside gene matches: 8. CDR1 and CDR2 (germline): MNHEY, SVGAGI.

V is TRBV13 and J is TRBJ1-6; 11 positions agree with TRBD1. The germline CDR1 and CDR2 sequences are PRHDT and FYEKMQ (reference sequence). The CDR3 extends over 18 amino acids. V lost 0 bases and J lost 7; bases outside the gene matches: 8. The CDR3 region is CASSLGLIGTGGNSPLHF. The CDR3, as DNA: TGTGCCAGCAGCTTAGGCCTAATCGGGACAGGGGGAAATTCACCCCTCCACTTT.

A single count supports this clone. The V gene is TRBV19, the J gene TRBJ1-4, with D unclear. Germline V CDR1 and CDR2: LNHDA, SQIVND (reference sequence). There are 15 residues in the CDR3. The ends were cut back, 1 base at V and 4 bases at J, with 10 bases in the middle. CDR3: CASSIALGVNEKLFF. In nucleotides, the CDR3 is TGTGCCAGTAGTATAGCCTTGGGAGTTAATGAAAAACTGTTTTTT.

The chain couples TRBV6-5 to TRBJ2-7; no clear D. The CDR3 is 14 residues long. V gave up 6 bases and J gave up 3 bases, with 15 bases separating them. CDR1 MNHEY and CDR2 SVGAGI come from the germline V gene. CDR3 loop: CASRDAASYYEQYF. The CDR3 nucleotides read TGTGCCAGCAGGGACGCAGCCTCCTACTACGAGCAGTACTTC.

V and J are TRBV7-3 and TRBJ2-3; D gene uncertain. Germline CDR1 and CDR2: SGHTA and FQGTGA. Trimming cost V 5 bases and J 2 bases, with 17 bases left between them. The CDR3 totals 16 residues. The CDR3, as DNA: TGTGCCAGCAGCACCCCCGGTACCAGGCACACAGATACGCAGTATTTT. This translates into CASSTPGTRHTDTQYF.